This T cell receptor beta chain comes out of a study of T cell responses to AZD1222 COVID-19 vaccine. The overall study: The analysis combined second doses at about 4 or about 12 weeks. Overall study results and limits: It was only after the peak T cell response that any repertoires were sampled. Epitopes outside B.1.351 and B.1.1.7 mutated regions reportedly drew nearly half of spike TCRs.

On this clone: The antigen is undetermined.

Using immunoSEQ multiplex PCR, the repertoire was profiled, and TCRdb retains in-frame clones only, with some absent. This table has roughly 40,000 clones, roughly 75% appearing once. The CDR3 has 13 residues. The germline CDR1 and CDR2 sequences are LGHNA and YSLEER. Trimming removed 4 bases from V and 7 bases from J, with 13 bases in between. The source material was peripheral blood, sampled on day 0 of AZD1222 vaccination. The receptor was isolated from an adult in good health. This sequence joins TRBV4-3 and TRBJ1-2, with TRBD1 as a possible D gene (6 bases). The CDR3 sequence: CASSPRGSGGYTF. In nucleotides, the CDR3 is TGCGCCAGCAGCCCAAGGGGGTCGGGTGGCTACACCTTC.